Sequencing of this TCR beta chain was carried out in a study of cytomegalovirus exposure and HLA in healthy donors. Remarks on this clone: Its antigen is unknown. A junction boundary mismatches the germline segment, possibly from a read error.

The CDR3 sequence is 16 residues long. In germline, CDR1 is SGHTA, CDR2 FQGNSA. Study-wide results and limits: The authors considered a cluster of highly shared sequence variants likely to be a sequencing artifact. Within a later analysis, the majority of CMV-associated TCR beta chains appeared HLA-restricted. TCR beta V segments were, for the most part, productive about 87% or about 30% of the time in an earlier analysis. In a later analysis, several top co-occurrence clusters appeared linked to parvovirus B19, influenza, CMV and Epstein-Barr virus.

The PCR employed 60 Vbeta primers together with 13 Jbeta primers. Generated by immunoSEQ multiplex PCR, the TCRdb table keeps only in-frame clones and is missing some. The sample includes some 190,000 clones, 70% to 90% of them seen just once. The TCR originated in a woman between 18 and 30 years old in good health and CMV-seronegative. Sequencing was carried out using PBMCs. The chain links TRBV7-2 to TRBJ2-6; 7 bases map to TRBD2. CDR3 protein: CVSSPRGDSGANVLTF. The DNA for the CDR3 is TGTGTCAGCAGCCCCCGGGGGGACTCTGGGGCCAACGTCCTGACTTTC.